The TCR beta chain described here comes from a study of blood T cell repertoires in COVID-19. Study context: Whether acute or convalescent, the COVID-19 samples came from the United States, Italy and Spain. From T cells, B-cell-depleted T cells, or PBMCs came the material, which was cDNA or gDNA.

As handled by the study authors: Amplification of reference gene primers provided the estimated nucleated cell counts. Clones were sequenced by immunoSEQ multiplex PCR, and TCRdb holds only the in-frame ones, with some missing. V and J calls and clone size are as listed in that table; D and trimming were resolved from the DNA. The sample shows 55,000 to 75,000 clones, 87% of them seen only once. V was cut by 6 bases and J by 3 bases, with 9 bases left in between. Germline CDR1 reads MGHRA; CDR2 reads YSYEKL. The CDR3 is 13 residues long. This clonotype was sampled from a man aged 50 to 59 with active COVID-19. Material for sequencing was peripheral blood. This chain connects TRBV4-1 to TRBJ1-5; D is unclear. CDR3 in amino acids: CASSRSLNQPQHF. In DNA, the CDR3 is TGCGCCAGCAGTAGAAGTCTCAATCAGCCCCAGCATTTT.